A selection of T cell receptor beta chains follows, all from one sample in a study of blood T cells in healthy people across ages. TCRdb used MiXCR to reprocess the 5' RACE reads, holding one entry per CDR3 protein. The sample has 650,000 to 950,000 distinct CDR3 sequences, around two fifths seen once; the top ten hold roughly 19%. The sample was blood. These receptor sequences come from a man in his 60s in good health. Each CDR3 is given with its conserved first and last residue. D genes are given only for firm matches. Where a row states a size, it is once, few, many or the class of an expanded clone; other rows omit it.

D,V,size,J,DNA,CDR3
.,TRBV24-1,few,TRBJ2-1,TGTGCCACCTTAACCCACTCCGGGACTCTAAGTGGGCAGTTCTTC,CATLTHSGTLSGQFF
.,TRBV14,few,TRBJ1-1,TGTGCCAGCAGCCAAGATTTCGGGGGTCTGGACTTCGGGAGGAACACTGAAGCTTTCTTT,CASSQDFGGLDFGRNTEAFF
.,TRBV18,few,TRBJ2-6,TGTGCCAGCTCACCTCTTCCCCCCACTTCTGGGGCCAACGTCCTGACTTTC,CASSPLPPTSGANVLTF
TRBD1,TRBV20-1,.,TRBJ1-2,TGCAGTGCTATCAATCACGAGGGACAGTCAGGTGGCTACACCTTC,CSAINHEGQSGGYTF
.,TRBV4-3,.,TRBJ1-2,TGCGCCAGCAGCCAAGATCGAGGGACGGGCTATGGCTACACCTTC,CASSQDRGTGYGYTF
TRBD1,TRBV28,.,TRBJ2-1,TGTGCCAGCAGAGTCGGGACAGAGAACAATGAGCAGTTCTTC,CASRVGTENNEQFF
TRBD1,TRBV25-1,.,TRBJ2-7,TGTGCCAGCACTGCACCGGGACAGGGGAACCACGAGCAGTACTTC,CASTAPGQGNHEQYF
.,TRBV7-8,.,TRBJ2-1,TGTGCCAGCAGCTCAAGGTCGAGCTCCTACAATGAGCAGTTCTTC,CASSSRSSSYNEQFF
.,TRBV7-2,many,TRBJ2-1,TGTGCCAGCAGCTTAATAACAGAGAGGAATGAGCAGTTCTTC,CASSLITERNEQFF
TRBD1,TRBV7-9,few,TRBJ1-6,TGTGCCAGCAGCCCCGGACAGGGTATCTCACCCCTCCACTTT,CASSPGQGISPLHF
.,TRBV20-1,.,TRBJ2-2,TGCAGTGCTATCAGGTATCAACCGAACACCGGGGAGCTGTTTTTT,CSAIRYQPNTGELFF
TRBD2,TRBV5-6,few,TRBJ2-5,TGTGCCAGCAGCTACCTCGGCGGGGGGAGCCAAGAGACCCAGTACTTC,CASSYLGGGSQETQYF
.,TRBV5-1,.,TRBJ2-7,TGCGCCAGCAGCCAAGTAGGGGGGGACACCTACGAGCAGTACTTC,CASSQVGGDTYEQYF
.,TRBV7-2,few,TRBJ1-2,TGTGCCAGCAGCTTATGGGAGGGCGACTATGGCTACACCTTC,CASSLWEGDYGYTF
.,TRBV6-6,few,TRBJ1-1,TGTGCCAGCAACCCCTTCATGAACACTGAAGCTTTCTTT,CASNPFMNTEAFF
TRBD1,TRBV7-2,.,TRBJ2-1,TGTGCCGGATCGGGACAGGGTTCCTACAATGAGCAGTTCTTC,CAGSGQGSYNEQFF
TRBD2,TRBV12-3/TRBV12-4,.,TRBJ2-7,TGTGCCAGCAGTTTCGTAGCGGGGGGGGCCTACGAGCAGTACTTC,CASSFVAGGAYEQYF
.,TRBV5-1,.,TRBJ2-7,TGCGCCAGCAGCTTTACAGGGAATCTGGACGAGCAGTACTTC,CASSFTGNLDEQYF
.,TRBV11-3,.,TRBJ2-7,TGTGCCAGCAGCTTTAAAGGGACCCTTCAGGGGCCCCCGTCGCAGCAGTACTTC,CASSFKGTLQGPPSQQYF
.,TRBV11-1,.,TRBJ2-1,TGTGCCAGCAGCTTAGCGGGGGCTCCGATCAATGAGCAGTTCTTC,CASSLAGAPINEQFF
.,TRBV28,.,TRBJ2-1,TGTGCCAGCAGACGTCAGGGGTGCAATGAGCAGTTCTTC,CASRRQGCNEQFF
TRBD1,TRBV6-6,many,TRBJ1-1,TGTGCCAGCCGGGACAGACACACTGAAGCTTTCTTT,CASRDRHTEAFF
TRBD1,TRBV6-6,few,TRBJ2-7,TGTGCCAGCAGTTGGAGCGACAGGGGCCTGCAGCAGTACTTC,CASSWSDRGLQQYF
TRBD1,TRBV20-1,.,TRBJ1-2,TGCAGTGCTAGCAACAGGGGACCTTATGGCTACACCTTC,CSASNRGPYGYTF